The clone carrying this TCR beta chain was counted many times. From the RT-PCR reads, TCRdb called clonotypes with MiXCR, one entry per CDR3 protein. The sample lists around 760,000 distinct CDR3 sequences, more than 11% occurring once. This sample stems from a study of response to subunit inactivated influenza vaccine. The source of this sequence is a man aged 50-60 years who received an inactivated influenza vaccine. The source was PBMCs from blood, collected 14 to 15 days before vaccination.

This CDR3 reads CASSPDWTSGTGELFF. The CDR3 bases are TGCGCCAGCAGCCCAGATTGGACTAGCGGGACCGGGGAGCTGTTTTTT. V is TRBV4-3 and J is TRBJ2-2; TRBD2 matches at 11 bases. After removal of 4 bases from V and 5 bases from J, the junction contained 6 bases not matched to a gene. The germline V gene has CDR1 LGHNA and CDR2 YSLEER. This CDR3 has 16 amino acids.